This T cell receptor (beta chain) was sequenced for a study of blood T cell repertoires in COVID-19. Study context: The United States, Italy and Spain provided the acute and convalescent COVID-19 samples. PBMCs, B-cell-depleted T cells, or T cells provided the cDNA or gDNA that made up the material.

Original data processing: Cell counts per sample came from amplifying reference gene primers. Clones were read by immunoSEQ multiplex PCR, and TCRdb kept only the in-frame ones, dropping some. Clonal size and the V and J genes are those of that table, whereas D and trimming came from the DNA. The data show approximately 170,000 clones, with less than 85% seen just once and approximately 12% held by the top ten. The CDR3 runs 13 residues. The germline V and J ends were trimmed by 4 bases and 1 base, with 8 bases remaining between them. In germline, CDR1 is LGHDT, CDR2 YNNKEL (reference sequence). Specimen: PBMCs or T cells enriched from blood (not recorded which). V is TRBV3-1 (or the pseudogene TRBV3-2) and J is TRBJ2-7; tentative D call: TRBD1 (5 bases). The source of this sequence is a man over 45 who had recovered from COVID-19. Here the CDR3 reads CASSRQNSYEQYF. The CDR3, as DNA: TGTGCCAGCAGCCGACAGAATTCCTACGAGCAGTACTTC.